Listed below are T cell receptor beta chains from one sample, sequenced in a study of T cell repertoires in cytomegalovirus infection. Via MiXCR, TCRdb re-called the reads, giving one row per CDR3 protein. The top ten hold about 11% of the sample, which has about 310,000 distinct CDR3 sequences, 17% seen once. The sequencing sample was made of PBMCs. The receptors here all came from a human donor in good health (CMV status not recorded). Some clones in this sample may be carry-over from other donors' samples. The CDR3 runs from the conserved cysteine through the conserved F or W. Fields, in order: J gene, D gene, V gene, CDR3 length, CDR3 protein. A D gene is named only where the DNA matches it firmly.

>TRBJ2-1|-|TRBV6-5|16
CVSSSTGPQGYNEQFF
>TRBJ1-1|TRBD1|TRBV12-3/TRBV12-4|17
CASRRGQGGGMNTEAFF
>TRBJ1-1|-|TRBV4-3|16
CASSQDREQANTEAFF
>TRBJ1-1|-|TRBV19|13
CASSVEVNTEAFF
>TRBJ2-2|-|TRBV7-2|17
CASSPTGPPNFPGELFF
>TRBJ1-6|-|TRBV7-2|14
CASSLSQRNSPLHF
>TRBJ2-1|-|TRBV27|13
CASSRTSYNEQFF
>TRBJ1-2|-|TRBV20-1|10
CSASSYGYTF
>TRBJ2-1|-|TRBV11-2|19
CASSSPKIPDYLLGNEQFF
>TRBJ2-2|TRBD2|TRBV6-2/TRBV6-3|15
CASSPPGTSTGELFF
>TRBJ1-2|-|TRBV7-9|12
CASSHSSGGYTF
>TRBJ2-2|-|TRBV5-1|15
CASSLAIGNTGELFF
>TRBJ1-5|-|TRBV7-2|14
CASSLGQNYQPQHF
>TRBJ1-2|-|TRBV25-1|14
CASSFHSNDYGYTF
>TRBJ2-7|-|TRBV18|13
CASSPAASYEQYF
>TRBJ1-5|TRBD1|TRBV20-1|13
CSVMTGNNQPQHF
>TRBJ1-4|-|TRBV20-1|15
CSAREPLGGGEKLFF
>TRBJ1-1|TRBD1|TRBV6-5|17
CASSYSIQGAGDTEAFF
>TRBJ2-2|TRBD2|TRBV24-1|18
CATSDPPGHFGGTGELFF
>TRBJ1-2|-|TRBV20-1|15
CSARSPGGGLNGYTF
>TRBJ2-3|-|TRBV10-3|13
CAISDQSTDTQYF
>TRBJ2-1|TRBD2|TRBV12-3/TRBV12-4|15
CASSRLAGEYNEQFF
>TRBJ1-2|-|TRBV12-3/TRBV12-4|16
CATTTGRGGVLGGYTF
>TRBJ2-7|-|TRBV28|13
CASSSAPVYEQYF
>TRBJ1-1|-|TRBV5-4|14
CASSPGHQNTEAFF
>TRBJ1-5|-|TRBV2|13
CASGGGGLQPQHF
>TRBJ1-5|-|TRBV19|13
CASSAQGTQPQHF
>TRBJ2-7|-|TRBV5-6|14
CASSLGAGSGEQYF
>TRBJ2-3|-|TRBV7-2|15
CASSRRGDRTDTQYF
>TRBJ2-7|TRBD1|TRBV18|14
CASSPPADRGEQYF
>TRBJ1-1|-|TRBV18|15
CASSPSTGLNTEAFF
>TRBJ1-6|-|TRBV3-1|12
CASSQEASPLHF
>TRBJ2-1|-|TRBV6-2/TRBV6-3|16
CASSYAISYTYNEQFF
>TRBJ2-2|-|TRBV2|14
CASTRPSLGGELFF
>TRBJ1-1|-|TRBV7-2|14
CASSLVPGRTEALF
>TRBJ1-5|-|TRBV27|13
CASSFSFNQPQHF
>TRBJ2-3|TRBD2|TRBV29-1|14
CSARLAGGPHTQYF
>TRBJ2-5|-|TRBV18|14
CASSPSSIQETQYF
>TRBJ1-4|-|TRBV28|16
CASSLGSAGVAEKLFF
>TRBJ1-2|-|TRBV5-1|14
CASTNPDGNYGYTF
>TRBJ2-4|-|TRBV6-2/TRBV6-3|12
CASSRTENIQYF
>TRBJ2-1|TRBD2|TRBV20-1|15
CSARVAAGGLHEQFF
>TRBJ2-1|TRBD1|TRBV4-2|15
CASSQPGQAHNEQFF
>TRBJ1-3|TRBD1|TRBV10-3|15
CAISETGDSGNTIYF
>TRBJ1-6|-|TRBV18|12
CASSHENSPLHF